A few counts support the clone carrying this T cell receptor beta chain. These data belong to a study of blood T cell repertoires in COVID-19. Study-level information: The United States, Italy and Spain were the sources of the acute and convalescent COVID-19 samples.

In the source study's methods: Amplifying reference gene primers gave estimates of nucleated cell counts. Clones were sequenced by immunoSEQ multiplex PCR, and TCRdb holds only the in-frame ones, with some missing. Clone size and the V and J calls come from that table; the DNA yielded D and trimming. The sample records under 200,000 clones, around 79% being singletons. CDR1 is SGHRS, CDR2 YFSETQ, per germline. The V end was cut by 4 bases, the J end by 0 bases, with 11 bases between. CDR3 length equals 15 residues. Those who participated ranged in age from 18 to 89 years and resided in about two dozen US areas.

The rearrangement joins TRBV5-1 to TRBJ2-1, with D unclear. The sequencing input was PBMCs or T cells enriched from blood (not recorded which). This clonotype originated in a man aged 45-65 years who had recovered from COVID-19. The CDR3 sequence is CASSREMSSYNEQFF. In DNA, the CDR3 is TGCGCCAGCAGCCGCGAGATGAGCTCCTACAATGAGCAGTTCTTC. Variable domain in full (rest from reference TRBV5-1 and TRBJ2-1): KAGVTQTPRYLIKTRGQQVTLSCSPISGHRSVSWYQQTPGQGLQFLFEYFSETQRNKGNFPGRFSGRQFSNSRSEMNVSTLELGDSALYLCASSREMSSYNEQFFGPGTRLTVL.